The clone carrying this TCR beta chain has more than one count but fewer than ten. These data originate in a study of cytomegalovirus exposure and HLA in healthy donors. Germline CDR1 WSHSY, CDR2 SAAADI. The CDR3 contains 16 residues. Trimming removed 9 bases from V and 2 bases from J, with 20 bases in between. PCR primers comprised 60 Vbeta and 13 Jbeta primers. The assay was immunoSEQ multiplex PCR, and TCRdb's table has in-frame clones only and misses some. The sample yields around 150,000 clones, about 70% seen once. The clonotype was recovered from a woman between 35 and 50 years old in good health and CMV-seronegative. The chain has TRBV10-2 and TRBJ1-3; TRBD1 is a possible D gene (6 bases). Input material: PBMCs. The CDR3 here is CASSLFTGKTGNTIYF. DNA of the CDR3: TGCGCCAGTTCTCTTTTTACAGGGAAAACTGGAAACACCATATATTTT.